This TCR beta chain was captured in a study of PD-L1 blockade in urothelial cancer. Whole-study context: Atezolizumab (1,200 mg intravenously every 3 weeks) began in the mid-2010s for patients. Blood yielded a median of around 150,000 T cells per sample. Blood analysis took place 3 weeks (second dose) and 6 weeks after treatment start.

Trimming pared 1 base from V and 0 bases from J, leaving 17 bases between. CDR1 is SGHKS and CDR2 is YYEKEE in the germline V gene (reference sequence). The CDR3 spans 19 residues. Repertoires were generated with immunoSEQ multiplex PCR, while TCRdb's copy carries only in-frame clones and drops some. The table records about 130,000 clones, more than 75% of them present only once. Regarding time point: peripheral blood 6 weeks after treatment start. Per patient, between 1 and 8 samples were collected at pretreatment and on-treatment time points. This sample comprised PBMCs, obtained around atezolizumab (anti-PD-L1) treatment. The chain is built from TRBV5-5 and TRBJ2-6; a possible D gene is TRBD2 (6 bases). This receptor was taken from a man between 45 and 60 years old with urothelial cancer. CDR3: CASSLIAANRLSGANVLTF. In DNA, the CDR3 is TGTGCCAGCAGCTTGATAGCGGCCAACCGTCTCTCTGGGGCCAACGTCCTGACTTTC.